A single sample gave rise to the 32 T cell receptor beta chains below, sequenced in a study of blood T cell repertoires in COVID-19. The data were produced by immunoSEQ multiplex PCR, yet TCRdb's version contains in-frame clones alone and is incomplete. Among over 100,000 clones listed, around nine tenths were seen once. The sequenced material came from peripheral blood. The receptors stem from a man aged 50-60 years with active COVID-19.

The CDR3 spells CASSQESIAGLAKNIQYF. The CDR3 coding sequence is TGTGCCAGCAGCCAAGAGAGTATAGCGGGACTAGCCAAAAACATTCAGTACTTC. This chain connects TRBV4-2 to TRBJ2-4; 8 bases line up with TRBD2. From germline, CDR1 is LGHNA and CDR2 YNFKEQ. V lost 0 bases and J lost 0; bases outside the gene matches: 7. The CDR3 sequence is 18 residues long.

The chain joins TRBV5-1 to TRBJ2-7; 8 bases are shared with TRBD2. V was pared by 9 bases and J by 1 base, with 6 bases of the junction left unmatched. CDR3 length equals 13 residues. The germline gives CDR1 SGHRS, CDR2 YFSETQ. The CDR3 coding sequence is TGCGCCACAGCGGGAGCTCCGTCCTACGAGCAGTACTTC. This codes for CATAGAPSYEQYF.

V usage is TRBV6-2 or TRBV6-3 and J usage is TRBJ2-5, with D unresolved. This CDR3 is built from 12 residues. Germline CDR1 reads MNHEY; CDR2 reads SVGEGT. V was trimmed by 2 bases and J by 2 bases, leaving 3 bases between them. The CDR3 DNA follows: TGTGCCAGCAGTTACCAACAAGAGACCCAGTACTTC. Translating gives CASSYQQETQYF.

The J gene is TRBJ2-3, the V gene TRBV19; 7 nucleotides line up with TRBD2. V trimming: 5 bases; J trimming: 2 bases; junction bases outside the gene matches: 4. Germline CDR1 and CDR2: LNHDA and SQIVND (reference sequence). CDR3 length equals 14 residues. This chain's CDR3 is CASSRGGTTDTQYF. DNA of the CDR3: TGTGCCAGTAGTCGCGGGGGAACCACAGATACGCAGTATTTT.

The V and J genes are TRBV5-5 and TRBJ1-2, with 8 bases fitting TRBD1. CDR3 length: 12 amino acids. V trimming: 4 bases; J trimming: 13 bases; junction bases outside the gene matches: 9. The V gene's germline CDR1 is SGHKS and CDR2 YYEKEE (reference sequence). DNA of the CDR3: TGTGCCAGCAGCGCCGACAGGGGCGAATCCACCTTC. The encoded protein is CASSADRGESTF.

V gene TRBV7-9 combines with J gene TRBJ1-5, with 7 bases aligning to TRBD1. The length of the CDR3 is 16 residues. Trimming took 1 base from V and 4 from J; bases not matched to a gene: 7. CDR1 SEHNR and CDR2 FQNEAQ come from the germline V gene (reference sequence). The CDR3 is CASSLELDRVNQPQHF. DNA of the CDR3: TGTGCCAGCAGCTTAGAGCTCGACAGGGTGAATCAGCCCCAGCATTTT.

The chain is built from TRBV19 and TRBJ1-2; D not resolved. Germline CDR1 LNHDA, CDR2 SQIVND (reference sequence). The CDR3 spans 15 residues. V was shortened by 5 bases and J by 2 bases, with 15 bases between the two germline ends. The CDR3 DNA reads as TGTGCCAGTAGTCCCTACGGAGAGGCAAACTATGGCTACACCTTC. Translating it yields CASSPYGEANYGYTF.

V and J are TRBV14 and TRBJ2-1; a weak D match, TRBD2 (6 bases). V dropped 8 bases and J dropped 8 bases, with 10 bases sitting between them. Germline lookup yields CDR1 SGHDN and CDR2 FVKESK. There are 11 residues in the CDR3. The CDR3 is CASASGDEQFF. DNA of the CDR3: TGTGCCAGCGCTTCGGGGGATGAGCAGTTCTTC.

V and J are TRBV5-8 and TRBJ2-7; TRBD2 matches 10 bases. With 4 bases clipped from V and 7 bases from J, the junction kept 11 bases outside the gene matches. Looked up from germline, CDR1 is SGHTS and CDR2 is YDEGEE. CDR3 length equals 15 residues. The CDR3 DNA reads TGTGCCAGCAGCCGAAGACTAGCGGGCATCAGGGAGCAGTACTTC. As protein: CASSRRLAGIREQYF.

V usage is TRBV19 and J usage is TRBJ2-7, with a tentative D call TRBD2 (5 bases). CDR1 and CDR2 from the germline V gene are LNHDA and SQIVND (reference sequence). The CDR3 is made up of 13 amino acids. V shed 9 bases and J shed 3 bases, with 15 bases lying between them. Written as DNA, the CDR3 is TGTGCCAGCAGAGAAACGGGAAACTACGAGCAGTACTTC. Its translation: CASRETGNYEQYF.

The chain combines TRBV12-3 or TRBV12-4 with TRBJ1-1; 9 nucleotides align to TRBD1. The CDR3 length is 13 residues. V lost 6 bases, J lost 5 bases, and 4 bases stayed unmatched. The CDR3 protein is CASRATGGTEAFF. CDR3 nucleotide sequence: TGTGCCAGCAGGGCGACAGGGGGAACTGAAGCTTTCTTT.

The rearrangement uses TRBV15 and TRBJ2-4; D may be TRBD2 (6 bases). The CDR3 runs to 17 residues. Germline-derived CDR1 and CDR2 are LNHNV and YYDKDF (reference sequence). V gave up 1 base and J gave up 3 bases, with 16 bases separating them. The CDR3 DNA is TGTGCCACCAGCAGAGGGGGAGCGGGCAGAGACAAAAACATTCAGTACTTC. Protein product: CATSRGGAGRDKNIQYF.

The CDR3 sequence is CASSPGLAGGTDTQYF. The DNA for the CDR3 is TGTGCCAGCAGCCCGGGACTAGCGGGGGGCACAGATACGCAGTATTTT. The chain recombines TRBV5-6 with TRBJ2-3, with 14 bases lining up with TRBD2. V was clipped by 4 bases and J by 1 base; unmatched bases: 2. This CDR3 is 16 amino acids long. The germline V gene encodes CDR1 SGHDT and CDR2 YYEEEE.

The V gene is TRBV4-1, the J gene TRBJ1-2, with 7 bases that match TRBD1. This CDR3 is built from 13 residues. Germline V gene sequence: CDR1 MGHRA, CDR2 YSYEKL. V was pared by 0 bases and J by 8 bases, with 3 bases of the junction left unmatched. The CDR3 nucleotides read TGCGCCAGCAGCCAAGATCAGGGGGTGGGCTACACCTTC. Translating gives CASSQDQGVGYTF.

The J gene is TRBJ1-3, the V gene TRBV30; D ambiguous. Per the germline V gene, CDR1 is GTSNPN and CDR2 is SVGIG (reference sequence). The germline V and J ends were trimmed by 3 bases and 0 bases, with 6 bases remaining between them. This CDR3 contains 13 residues. The CDR3 DNA reads TGTGCCTGGAGCGGGAGCTCTGGAAACACCATATATTTT. Translated: CAWSGSSGNTIYF.

V and J are TRBV2 and TRBJ1-2; no clear D. Trimming removed 7 bases at V and 3 bases at J, with 9 bases between. Germline V gene sequence: CDR1 SNHLY, CDR2 FYNNEI. This CDR3 has 12 residues. CDR3 nucleotide sequence: TGTGCCAGCACCGGTGCGGACTATGGCTACACCTTC. Its translation: CASTGADYGYTF.

J is TRBJ2-5 and V is TRBV4-2; D is possibly TRBD2 (5 bases). The CDR3 spans 13 residues. The ends were cut back, 1 base at V and 2 bases at J, with 5 bases in the middle. Germline V gene lookup returns CDR1 LGHNA and CDR2 YNFKEQ. The CDR3 loop is CASSQGEQETQYF. The DNA for the CDR3 is TGTGCCAGCAGCCAAGGGGAGCAAGAGACCCAGTACTTC.

This sequence joins TRBV29-1 and TRBJ1-1; D remains ambiguous. Germline lookup yields CDR1 SQVTM and CDR2 ANQGSEA. CDR3 length: 12 amino acids. The germline V and J ends were trimmed by 4 bases and 0 bases, with 6 bases remaining between them. The CDR3 region is CSVVRMNTEAFF. CDR3 DNA: TGCAGCGTTGTTCGTATGAACACTGAAGCTTTCTTT.

Only one count was recorded for this clone. This sequence joins TRBV6-5 and TRBJ2-7; D is uncertain. CDR1 is MNHEY and CDR2 is SVGAGI in the germline V gene. Trimming cost V 6 bases and J 3 bases, with 3 bases left between them. CDR3 size: 10 residues. DNA of the CDR3: TGTGCCAGCAGACACTACGAGCAGTACTTC. It yields the protein CASRHYEQYF.

The CDR3: CASSYSSLSTDTQYF. The CDR3 bases are TGTGCCAGCAGTTACTCGAGTCTTAGCACAGATACGCAGTATTTT. This rearrangement joins TRBV6-5 to TRBJ2-3; D ambiguous. CDR1 is MNHEY and CDR2 is SVGAGI in the germline V gene. Trimming removed 0 bases from V and 0 bases from J, with 7 bases in between. This CDR3 region has 15 residues.

The rearrangement joins TRBV7-8 to TRBJ1-4, with D perhaps TRBD1 (6 bases). Germline V gene data show CDR1 as SGHVS and CDR2 as FQNEAQ. Trimming took 1 base from V and 0 from J, leaving 12 bases between them. The CDR3 spans 17 residues. DNA for the CDR3: TGTGCCAGCAGCTTAGAGGGGGTCTATGCAACTAATGAAAAACTGTTTTTT. Its translation: CASSLEGVYATNEKLFF.

The chain employs TRBV5-1 and TRBJ2-1, with D possibly TRBD2 on 5 matching bases. Germline values: CDR1 SGHRS, CDR2 YFSETQ. This CDR3 is built from 14 residues. Trimming stripped 1 base from V and 7 bases from J, with 12 bases between. The CDR3 loop reads CASSLIGSGNEQFF. The CDR3 nucleotides are TGCGCCAGCAGCTTGATTGGGTCGGGGAATGAGCAGTTCTTC.

The V and J genes are TRBV5-4 and TRBJ2-7, with 9 positions matching TRBD1. The J segment lost 3 bases and the V segment lost 4 bases, leaving 8 bases of the junction unmatched. CDR3 length equals 15 residues. CDR1 is SGHNT, CDR2 YYREEE, per germline (reference sequence). This CDR3 reads CASSGGTGTNYEQYF. The CDR3 nucleotides are TGTGCCAGCAGCGGGGGGACAGGGACAAACTACGAGCAGTACTTC.

The chain couples TRBV7-9 to TRBJ1-1; 8 nucleotides match TRBD1. The V segment lost 4 bases and the J segment 4 bases; nucleotides outside the gene matches: 5. The CDR3 consists of 14 residues. The V gene's germline CDR1 is SEHNR and CDR2 FQNEAQ (reference sequence). This CDR3 reads CASSSTGGTTEAFF. CDR3 DNA sequence: TGTGCCAGCAGCTCCACAGGGGGGACCACTGAAGCTTTCTTT.

This chain joins TRBV21-1 and TRBJ2-7; TRBD1 reflects the table's D call only, with no check against the DNA. TRBV21-1 is termed a pseudogene. The CDR3 runs to 15 residues. The CDR3 reads CASSRDSYSSYEQYF. CDR3 in DNA: TGTGCCAGCAGCAGAGACAGCTACAGCTCCTACGAGCAGTACTTC.

CDR3 coding DNA: TGTGCCAGCAGGACACAATCAAACACTGAAGCTTTCTTT. As protein: CASRTQSNTEAFF. This rearrangement joins TRBV6-5 to TRBJ1-1; no clear D. The CDR3 consists of 13 residues. CDR1 and CDR2 (germline): MNHEY, SVGAGI. Trimming removed 6 bases at V and 2 bases at J, with 10 bases between.

V and J are TRBV5-6 and TRBJ2-1; 13 bases agree with TRBD2. V lost 4 bases, J lost 8 bases, and 15 bases stayed unmatched. Germline CDR1 SGHDT, CDR2 YYEEEE. This CDR3 is 18 amino acids long. The CDR3 DNA sequence: TGTGCCAGCAGCGCTCCGGGACTAGCGGGGCAGGATGGGGATGAGCAGTTCTTC. This encodes CASSAPGLAGQDGDEQFF. Using reference TRBV5-6 and TRBJ2-1 for the parts outside the CDR3, the full variable domain is DAGVTQSPTHLIKTRGQQVTLRCSPKSGHDTVSWYQQALGQGPQFIFQYYEEEERQRGNFPDRFSGHQFPNYSSELNVNALLLGDSALYLCASSAPGLAGQDGDEQFFGPGTRLTVL.

The CDR3 reads CASRATSGGPDTQYF. The CDR3 nucleotides are TGTGCCAGCAGGGCAACTAGCGGGGGCCCAGATACGCAGTATTTT. J is TRBJ2-3 and V is TRBV6-5; 11 nucleotides align to TRBD2. V was clipped by 6 bases and J by 4 bases; unmatched bases: 6. CDR1 MNHEY and CDR2 SVGAGI come from the germline V gene. This CDR3 spans 15 amino acids.

This clone showed up just once. The rearrangement joins TRBV7-8 to TRBJ2-3; the match to TRBD1 covers 8 bases. The germline CDR1 and CDR2 sequences are SGHVS and FQNEAQ. The CDR3 has 13 amino acids. The V segment lost 5 bases and the J segment 13 bases; nucleotides outside the gene matches: 11. CDR3 nucleotides: TGTGCCAGCAGCGGAGAACGACAGGGGTTCAAGTATTTT. It yields the protein CASSGERQGFKYF.

V and J are TRBV25-1 and TRBJ1-3, with 8 bases fitting TRBD1. CDR3 length equals 13 residues. Germline CDR1 MGHDK, CDR2 SYGVNS. The ends lost 6 bases at V and 8 bases at J; junction bases unmatched: 6. For the CDR3, the DNA is TGTGCCAGCAGAGGACAGGGCCGAGACACCATATATTTT. This translates into CASRGQGRDTIYF.

The V and J genes are TRBV5-6 and TRBJ1-2; TRBD1 is a possible D gene (5 bases). The CDR3 totals 14 residues. The germline CDR1 and CDR2 sequences are SGHDT and YYEEEE. Trimming left V 4 bases short and J 3 bases short, with 13 bases between. CDR3 protein: CASSREDTYYGYTF. In nucleotides, the CDR3 is TGTGCCAGCAGCCGTGAGGACACCTACTATGGCTACACCTTC.

This clone was seen a single time. The same CDR3 is also encoded by other DNA sequences in this sample. The CDR3 DNA reads TGTGCCAGCAGTCCGACAGGGGGCTATGGCTACACCTTC. Amino acids: CASSPTGGYGYTF. The V and J genes are TRBV6-5 and TRBJ1-2, with 9 bases that match TRBD1. CDR3 size: 13 residues. V lost 5 bases to trimming and J lost 4 bases; unmatched junction nucleotides: 2. Germline V lookup: CDR1 MNHEY, CDR2 SVGAGI.